A selection of T cell receptor beta chains follows, all from one sample in a study of cytomegalovirus exposure and HLA in healthy donors. Sequencing was performed with immunoSEQ multiplex PCR; in TCRdb, only in-frame clones are kept and a portion is missing. The profile shows around 250,000 clones, 90% of them singletons. The material sequenced was PBMCs. The source is a young woman in good health and CMV-seronegative. Each CDR3 is given without its conserved first and last residue. Fields, in order: V gene, CDR3 protein.

V: TRBV19
CDR3: ASSIVSGRTYNEQF

V: TRBV6-5
CDR3: ASSSGGGQPQH

V: TRBV9
CDR3: ASSVAELAGGEQF

V: TRBV28
CDR3: ASDLAGASDTQY

V: TRBV6-6
CDR3: ASSPNFTGERY

V: TRBV6-1
CDR3: ASSEVGGERQPQH

V: TRBV15
CDR3: ATSRGDRTANTEAF

V: TRBV5-6
CDR3: ASSTGQGGEQF

V: TRBV6-6
CDR3: ASSRDFTEAF

V: TRBV5-1
CDR3: ASSSRTSGGTDTQY

V: TRBV6-4
CDR3: ASSYGQPNSPLH

V: TRBV14
CDR3: ASSHTTGKRSQPQH

V: TRBV4-2
CDR3: ASSPGDEKLF

V: TRBV11-1
CDR3: ASGWGATEAF

V: TRBV6-5
CDR3: ASSYSHQNQPQH

V: TRBV14
CDR3: ASSPTALGETQY

V: TRBV4-3
CDR3: ASSHVDRGTDTQY

V: TRBV20-1
CDR3: SSRPPDGYT

V: TRBV28
CDR3: ASSYLQGSYEQY

V: TRBV10-2
CDR3: ASGTGLTEAF

V: TRBV6-1
CDR3: ASRVTEDSPLH

V: TRBV7-3
CDR3: ASSFGPSGHTDTQY

V: TRBV11-1
CDR3: ASSDTGLNQPQH

V: TRBV27
CDR3: ASSSGTGGSGNTIY